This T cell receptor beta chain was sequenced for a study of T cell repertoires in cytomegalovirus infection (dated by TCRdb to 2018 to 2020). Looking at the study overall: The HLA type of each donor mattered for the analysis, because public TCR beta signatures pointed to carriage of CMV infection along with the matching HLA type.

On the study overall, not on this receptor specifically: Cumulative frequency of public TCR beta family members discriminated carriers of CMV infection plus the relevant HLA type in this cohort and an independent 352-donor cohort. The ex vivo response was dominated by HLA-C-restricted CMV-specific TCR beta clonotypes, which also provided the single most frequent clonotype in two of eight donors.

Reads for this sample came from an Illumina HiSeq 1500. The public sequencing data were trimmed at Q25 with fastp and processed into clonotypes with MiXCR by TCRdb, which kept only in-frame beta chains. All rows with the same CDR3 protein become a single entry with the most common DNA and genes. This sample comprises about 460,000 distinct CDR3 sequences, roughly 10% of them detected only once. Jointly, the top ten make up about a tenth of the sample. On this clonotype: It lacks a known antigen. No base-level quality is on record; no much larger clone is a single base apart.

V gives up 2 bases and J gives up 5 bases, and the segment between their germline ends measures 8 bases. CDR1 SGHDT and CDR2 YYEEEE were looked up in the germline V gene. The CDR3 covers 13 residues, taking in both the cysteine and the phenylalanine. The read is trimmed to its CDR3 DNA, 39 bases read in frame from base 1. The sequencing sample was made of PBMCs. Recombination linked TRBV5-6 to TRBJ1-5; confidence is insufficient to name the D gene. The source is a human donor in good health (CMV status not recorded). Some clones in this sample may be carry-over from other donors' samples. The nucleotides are TGTGCCAGCAGCTTCGGGGTGTATCAGCCCCAGCATTTT. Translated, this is CASSFGVYQPQHF.